This entry lists 22 T cell receptor beta chains sequenced from one sample in a study of blood T cell repertoires in COVID-19 (dated by TCRdb to the early 2020s). Library preparation used the immunoSEQ multiplex PCR assay. This immuneACCESS table, as held by TCRdb, lists in-frame sequences with V and J called but not all clones. Of the missing ones, under half trace to an unresolved V gene in checked studies; the others have no known cause. Here the sample has 200,000 to 250,000 clones; 92% occur a single time. The ten largest clonotypes hold around 0.84% of the sample. What was sequenced was peripheral blood. The receptors come from a man aged 55-75 years with COVID-19, enrolled during active disease.

The chain combines TRBV28 with TRBJ1-6; the D gene is possibly TRBD1 (6 bases). Germline V CDR1 and CDR2: MDHEN, SYDVKM. V was clipped by 5 bases and J by 9 bases, with 26 bases between them. This CDR3 spans 18 amino acids. CDR3 sequence (DNA): TGTGCCAGCAGTCCCTACTTGGGGGCGCTGGGGAATGCTTCACCCCTCCACTTT. This encodes CASSPYLGALGNASPLHF.

This chain connects TRBV12-5 to TRBJ1-5; D not resolved. Trimming took off 2 bases at V and 2 bases at J, with 10 bases between the two ends. Germline-derived CDR1 and CDR2 are LGHNT and FRNRAP. CDR3 length: 15 amino acids. The CDR3 loop is CASGLSTMGNQPQHF. CDR3 bases: TGTGCTAGTGGTTTGTCGACAATGGGCAATCAGCCCCAGCATTTT.

The CDR3 coding sequence is TGTGCCAGCAGCCAATCTTATACGGGGGTGTATGGCTACACCTTC. Its translation: CASSQSYTGVYGYTF. The chain carries TRBV3-1 (or the pseudogene TRBV3-2) and TRBJ1-2, with a possible D match to TRBD1 (5 bases). The V gene lost 2 bases and the J gene lost 5 bases, with 15 bases spanning the gap. Germline V gives CDR1 LGHDT, CDR2 YNNKEL (reference sequence). CDR3 length: 15 amino acids.

The chain carries TRBV29-1 and TRBJ2-7; TRBD2 is a possible D gene (5 bases). In germline, CDR1 is SQVTM, CDR2 ANQGSEA. V gave up 6 bases and J gave up 7 bases, with 19 bases separating them. The length of the CDR3 is 13 residues. The CDR3 DNA reads as TGCAGCGTCGGGCGGGCCGCCGGAGGAGAGCAGTACTTC. This codes for CSVGRAAGGEQYF.

The chain carries TRBV6-5 and TRBJ1-6; 9 bases map to TRBD1. The junction had 10 bases not matched to a gene; V was cut back by 4 bases and J by 15 bases. Looked up from germline, CDR1 is MNHEY and CDR2 is SVGAGI. CDR3 length equals 14 residues. DNA for the CDR3: TGTGCCAGCAGTTCCGGGACAGGGAGCATAAGCCTCCACTTT. It yields the protein CASSSGTGSISLHF.

This clone appeared once. The genes are TRBV7-9 and TRBJ1-1, with TRBD1 identical over 8 bases. Germline assignment: CDR1 SEHNR and CDR2 FQNEAQ (reference sequence). After removal of 5 bases from V and 3 bases from J, the junction contained 11 bases not matched to a gene. The CDR3 is 16 residues long. CDR3 in DNA: TGTGCCAGCAGCCCCAGGCAGGGGGCTATTGACACTGAAGCTTTCTTT. It translates to CASSPRQGAIDTEAFF.

The chain links TRBV6-5 to TRBJ1-5; 7 bases align to TRBD1. V shed 6 bases, J shed 9 bases, and the junction held 11 bases outside the gene matches. This CDR3 is built from 14 residues. The germline gives CDR1 MNHEY, CDR2 SVGAGI. CDR3 sequence reads: CASSQSTGVRPQHF. The CDR3 nucleotides read TGTGCCAGCAGCCAGAGCACAGGGGTTAGGCCCCAGCATTTT.

The chain uses TRBV7-8 and TRBJ2-1; D possibly corresponds to TRBD1 (5 bases). CDR1 SGHVS and CDR2 FQNEAQ come from the germline V gene. V was pared by 5 bases and J by 7 bases, with 18 bases between. The CDR3 has 15 amino acids. CDR3 region: CASSPINGARNEQFF. DNA for the CDR3: TGTGCCAGCAGCCCCATCAATGGGGCTAGGAATGAGCAGTTCTTC. The whole variable domain, remainder taken from reference TRBV7-8 and TRBJ2-1, is GAGVSQSPRYKVAKRGQDVALRCDPISGHVSLFWYQQALGQGPEFLTYFQNEAQLDKSGLPSDRFFAERPEGSVSTLKIQRTQQEDSAVYLCASSPINGARNEQFFGPGTRLTVL.

The V gene is TRBV24-1, the J gene TRBJ2-1; 14 positions agree with TRBD2. Germline CDR1 KGHDR, CDR2 SFDVKD. This CDR3 spans 16 amino acids. Trimming cost V 4 bases and J 13 bases; bases outside gene matches: 11. DNA of the CDR3: TGTGCCACCAGTGACGCGACCGGGACTAGCGGGGGCCTACAGTTCTTC. Its protein product is CATSDATGTSGGLQFF.

This rearrangement joins TRBV4-1 to TRBJ2-1; TRBD1 is a possible D gene (5 bases). Trimming removed 0 bases from V and 6 bases from J, with 12 bases in between. Germline V gene sequence: CDR1 MGHRA, CDR2 YSYEKL. The CDR3 is 15 amino acids. CDR3 DNA: TGCGCCAGCAGCCAAGATGGGGCAACTTTCAATGAGCAGTTCTTC. Protein sequence: CASSQDGATFNEQFF.

The chain carries TRBV7-8 and TRBJ1-1; a possible D gene is TRBD1 (6 bases). V lost 0 bases and J 3 bases, leaving 11 bases between the germline ends. The germline gives CDR1 SGHVS, CDR2 FQNEAQ. The CDR3 has 15 residues. The CDR3 here is CASSLAVQGYTEAFF. CDR3 bases: TGTGCCAGCAGCTTAGCGGTACAGGGATACACTGAAGCTTTCTTT.

The chain is built from TRBV7-2 and TRBJ2-1; unclear D gene. Germline CDR1 SGHTA, CDR2 FQGNSA. V was trimmed by 5 bases and J by 0 bases, leaving 8 bases between them. The CDR3 is 14 residues long. The CDR3 sequence is CASSLYGSYNEQFF. The DNA for the CDR3 is TGTGCCAGCAGCCTATACGGCTCCTACAATGAGCAGTTCTTC.

The rearrangement links TRBV30 to TRBJ2-4; D unclear. This CDR3 comprises 11 residues. The V gene lost 5 bases and the J gene lost 6 bases, with 8 bases spanning the gap. Germline values: CDR1 GTSNPN, CDR2 SVGIG (reference sequence). In DNA form, the CDR3 reads TGTGCCTGGTCCCCCAGAAACATTCAGTACTTC. Amino acid sequence: CAWSPRNIQYF.

Worth noting for this clone: This sample includes further DNA sequences coding for the same CDR3. V and J are TRBV5-1 and TRBJ1-1; 9 bases map to TRBD1. Trimming cost V 4 bases and J 3 bases; bases outside gene matches: 1. The CDR3 is 13 residues long. Germline V gives CDR1 SGHRS, CDR2 YFSETQ. The CDR3 DNA reads TGCGCCAGCAGCAGGGACAGGGACACTGAAGCTTTCTTT. As protein: CASSRDRDTEAFF.

The V gene is TRBV5-1, the J gene TRBJ2-7, with TRBD2 matching over 14 bases. Looked up from germline, CDR1 is SGHRS and CDR2 is YFSETQ. The ends lost 4 bases at V and 7 bases at J; junction bases unmatched: 7. The CDR3 is 15 amino acids. The DNA of the CDR3 is TGCGCCAGCAGCCCAGGGACTAGCGGGAGTGAAGAGCAGTACTTC. It yields the protein CASSPGTSGSEEQYF.

This rearrangement joins TRBV19 to TRBJ1-5, with D possibly TRBD1 on 6 matching bases. The germline CDR1 and CDR2 sequences are LNHDA and SQIVND (reference sequence). There are 15 residues in the CDR3. Between the trimmed V and J ends, which lost 6 bases and 1 base, there was a span of 13 bases. The CDR3 protein is CASSPGHVSNQPQHF. The CDR3 region has the DNA TGTGCCAGTAGCCCGGGACATGTGAGCAATCAGCCCCAGCATTTT.

The genes are TRBV11-2 and TRBJ2-1, with 9 positions matching TRBD1. Trimming removed 5 bases from V and 8 bases from J; junction bases left unmatched: 16. Looked up from germline, CDR1 is SGHAT and CDR2 is FQNNGV. The CDR3 spans 17 residues. The CDR3 loop reads CASSLPRDRARRDEQFF. The CDR3 DNA follows: TGTGCCAGCAGCCTACCCCGGGACAGGGCAAGAAGGGATGAGCAGTTCTTC. The variable domain in full, with the rest retrieved from reference TRBV11-2 and TRBJ2-1, is EAGVAQSPRYKIIEKRQSVAFWCNPISGHATLYWYQQILGQGPKLLIQFQNNGVVDDSQLPKDRFSAERLKGVDSTLKIQPAKLEDSAVYLCASSLPRDRARRDEQFFGPGTRLTVL.

This chain links TRBV5-4 with TRBJ2-2, with 13 positions matching TRBD2. The germline V gene has CDR1 SGHNT and CDR2 YYREEE (reference sequence). The CDR3 spans 17 residues. The V segment lost 4 bases and the J segment 3 bases; nucleotides outside the gene matches: 6. Here the CDR3 reads CASSPGTSGAYTGELFF. In DNA form, the CDR3 reads TGTGCCAGCAGCCCCGGGACTAGCGGGGCCTACACCGGGGAGCTGTTTTTT.

The CDR3 coding sequence is TGTGCCAGCAGTCTACTAGAGGCAGAGACCCAGTACTTC. It encodes CASSLLEAETQYF. This rearrangement joins TRBV12-3 or TRBV12-4 to TRBJ2-5; D perhaps matches TRBD2 (5 bases). V lost 5 bases to trimming and J lost 4 bases, with 11 bases between them. This CDR3 region has 13 residues.

This chain connects TRBV24-1 to TRBJ1-2, with 7 nucleotides matching TRBD1. CDR3 size: 18 residues. Germline V gene lookup returns CDR1 KGHDR and CDR2 SFDVKD. The ends lost 4 bases at V and 8 bases at J; junction bases unmatched: 21. Here the CDR3 reads CATSEPDREAFYTTGYTF. The CDR3 DNA reads TGTGCCACCAGTGAACCAGACAGGGAGGCCTTCTATACAACGGGCTACACCTTC.

This clone was detected only a few times. J is TRBJ1-6 and V is TRBV13; possibly TRBD1 for D (6 bases). The CDR3 consists of 18 residues. Looked up from germline, CDR1 is PRHDT and CDR2 is FYEKMQ (reference sequence). Trimming removed 5 bases at V and 3 bases at J, with 20 bases between. The CDR3 spells CASSLRGGASLYNSPLHF. The CDR3, as DNA: TGTGCCAGCAGCCTTCGCGGGGGGGCATCCCTCTATAATTCACCCCTCCACTTT.

This chain joins TRBV5-4 and TRBJ1-2, with D maybe TRBD1 (6 bases). The V end was cut by 3 bases, the J end by 4 bases, with 10 bases between. Per the germline V gene, CDR1 is SGHNT and CDR2 is YYREEE (reference sequence). This CDR3 is 13 amino acids long. As DNA, the CDR3 is TGTGCCAGCAGCTATACAGGGACCTATGGCTACACCTTC. This translates into CASSYTGTYGYTF.